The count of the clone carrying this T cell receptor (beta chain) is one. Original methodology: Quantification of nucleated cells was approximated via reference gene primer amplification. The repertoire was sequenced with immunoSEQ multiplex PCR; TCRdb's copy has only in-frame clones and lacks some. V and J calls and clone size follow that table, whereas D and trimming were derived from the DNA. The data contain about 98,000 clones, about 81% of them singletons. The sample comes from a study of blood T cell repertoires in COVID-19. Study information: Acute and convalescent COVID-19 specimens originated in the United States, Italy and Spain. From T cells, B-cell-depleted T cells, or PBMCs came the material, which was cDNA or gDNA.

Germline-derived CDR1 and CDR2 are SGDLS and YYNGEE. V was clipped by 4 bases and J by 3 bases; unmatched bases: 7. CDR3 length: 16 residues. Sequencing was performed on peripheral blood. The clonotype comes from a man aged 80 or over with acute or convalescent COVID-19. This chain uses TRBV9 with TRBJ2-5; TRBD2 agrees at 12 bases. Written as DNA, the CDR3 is TGTGCCAGCAGCCCGAGGACTAGCGGGGAAGAAGAGACCCAGTACTTC. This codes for CASSPRTSGEEETQYF.